The clone carrying this T cell receptor (beta chain) was seen once. Its antigen is as yet unknown. Assay used: immunoSEQ multiplex PCR; TCRdb lists only in-frame clones, some missing. The sample shows about 1 million clones, about 76% of them seen only once. The data belong to a study of shared clonotypes between healthy human individuals. Findings and limits, study-wide: Shared clonotypes: about 5% naive CD4, around 3.4% naive CD8, over 2% memory CD4, approximately 0.41% memory CD8.

Germline loops: CDR1 SGHNT, CDR2 YYREEE (reference sequence). Trimming cost V 4 bases and J 2 bases; bases outside gene matches: 5. CDR3 size: 14 residues. The TCR originated in a man younger than 30 in good health. The V call is TRBV5-4, the J call TRBJ2-5; 7 bases align to TRBD2. Sample: memory CD4+ T cells sorted from blood. Subset: CD45RA-negative fraction. The CDR3 sequence is CASSPGGGQETQYF. CDR3 sequence (DNA): TGTGCCAGCAGCCCCGGGGGAGGGCAAGAGACCCAGTACTTC.